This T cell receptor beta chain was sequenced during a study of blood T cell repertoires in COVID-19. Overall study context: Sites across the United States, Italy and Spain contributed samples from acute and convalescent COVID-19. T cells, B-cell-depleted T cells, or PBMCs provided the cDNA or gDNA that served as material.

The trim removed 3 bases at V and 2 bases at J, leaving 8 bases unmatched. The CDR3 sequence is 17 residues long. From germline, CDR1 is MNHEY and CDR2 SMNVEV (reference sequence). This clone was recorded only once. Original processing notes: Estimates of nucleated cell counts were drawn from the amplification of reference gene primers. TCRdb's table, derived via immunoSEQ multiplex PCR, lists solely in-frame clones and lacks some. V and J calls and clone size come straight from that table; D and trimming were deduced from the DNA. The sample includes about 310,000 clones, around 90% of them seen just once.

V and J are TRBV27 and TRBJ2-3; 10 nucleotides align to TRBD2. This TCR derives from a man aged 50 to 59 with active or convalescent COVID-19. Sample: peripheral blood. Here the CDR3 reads CASSFLRLAGDTDTQYF. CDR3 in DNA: TGTGCCAGCAGTTTCCTCCGGCTAGCGGGGGACACAGATACGCAGTATTTT.